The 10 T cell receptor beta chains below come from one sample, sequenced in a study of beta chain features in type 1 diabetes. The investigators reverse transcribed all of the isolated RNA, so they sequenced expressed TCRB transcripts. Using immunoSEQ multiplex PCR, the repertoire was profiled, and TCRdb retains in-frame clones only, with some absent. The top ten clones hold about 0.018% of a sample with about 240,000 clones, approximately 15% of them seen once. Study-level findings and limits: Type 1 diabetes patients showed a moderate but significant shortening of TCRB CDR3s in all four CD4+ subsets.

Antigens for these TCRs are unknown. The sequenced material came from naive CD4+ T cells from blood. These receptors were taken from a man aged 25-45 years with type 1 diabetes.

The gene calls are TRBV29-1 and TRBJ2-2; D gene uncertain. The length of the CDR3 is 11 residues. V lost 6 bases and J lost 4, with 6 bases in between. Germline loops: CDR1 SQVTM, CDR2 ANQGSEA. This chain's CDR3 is CSVVSTGELFF. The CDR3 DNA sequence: TGCAGCGTCGTGTCCACCGGGGAGCTGTTTTTT.

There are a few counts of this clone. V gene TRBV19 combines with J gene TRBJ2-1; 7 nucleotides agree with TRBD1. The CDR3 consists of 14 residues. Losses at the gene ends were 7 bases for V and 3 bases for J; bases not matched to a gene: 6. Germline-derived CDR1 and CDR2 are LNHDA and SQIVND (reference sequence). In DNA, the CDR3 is TGTGCCAGTATGCCGGGACAGTTCTACAATGAGCAGTTCTTC. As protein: CASMPGQFYNEQFF.

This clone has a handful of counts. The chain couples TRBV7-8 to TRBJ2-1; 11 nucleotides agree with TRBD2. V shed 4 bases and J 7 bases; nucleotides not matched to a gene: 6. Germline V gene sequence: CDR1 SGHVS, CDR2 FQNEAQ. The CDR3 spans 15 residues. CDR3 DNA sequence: TGTGCCAGCAGCTCGGATCGACTAGCGGGGAATGAGCAGTTCTTC. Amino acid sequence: CASSSDRLAGNEQFF.

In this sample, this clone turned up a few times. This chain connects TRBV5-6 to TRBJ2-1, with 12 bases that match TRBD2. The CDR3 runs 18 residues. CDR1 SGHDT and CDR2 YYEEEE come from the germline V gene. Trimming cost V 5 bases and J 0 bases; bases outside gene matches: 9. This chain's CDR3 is CASRLTSGGTSSYNEQFF. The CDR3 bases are TGTGCCAGCAGACTCACTAGCGGGGGGACCAGCTCCTACAATGAGCAGTTCTTC.

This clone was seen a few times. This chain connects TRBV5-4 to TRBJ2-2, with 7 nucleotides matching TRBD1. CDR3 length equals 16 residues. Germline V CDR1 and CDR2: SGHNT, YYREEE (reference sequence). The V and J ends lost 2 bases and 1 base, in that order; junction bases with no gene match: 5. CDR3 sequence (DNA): TGTGCCAGCAGCTTAGCAGGGGGTGTGAACACCGGGGAGCTGTTTTTT. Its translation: CASSLAGGVNTGELFF. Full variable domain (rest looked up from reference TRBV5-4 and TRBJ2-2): ETGVTQSPTHLIKTRGQQVTLRCSSQSGHNTVSWYQQALGQGPQFIFQYYREEENGRGNFPPRFSGLQFPNYSSELNVNALELDDSALYLCASSLAGGVNTGELFFGEGSRLTVL.

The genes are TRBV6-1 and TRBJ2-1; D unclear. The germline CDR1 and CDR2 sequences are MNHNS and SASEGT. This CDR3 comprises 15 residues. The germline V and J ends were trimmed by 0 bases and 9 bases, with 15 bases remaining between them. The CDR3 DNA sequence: TGTGCCAGCAGTGAAGCGGGTCTAGGCGACGGTGAGCAGTTCTTC. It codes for CASSEAGLGDGEQFF.

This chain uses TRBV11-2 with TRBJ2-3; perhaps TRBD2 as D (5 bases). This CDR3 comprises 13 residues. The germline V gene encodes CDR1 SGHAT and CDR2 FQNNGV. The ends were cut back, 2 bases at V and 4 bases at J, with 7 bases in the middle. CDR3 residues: CASSLFGADTQYF. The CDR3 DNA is TGTGCCAGCAGCTTATTCGGGGCAGATACGCAGTATTTT.

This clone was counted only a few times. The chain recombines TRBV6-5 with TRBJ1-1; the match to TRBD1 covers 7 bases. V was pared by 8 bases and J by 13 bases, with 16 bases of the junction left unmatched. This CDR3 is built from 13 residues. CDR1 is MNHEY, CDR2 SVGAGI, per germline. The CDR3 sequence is CASSTGPGTKGFF. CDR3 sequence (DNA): TGTGCCAGCTCGACAGGGCCCGGCACAAAAGGTTTCTTT.

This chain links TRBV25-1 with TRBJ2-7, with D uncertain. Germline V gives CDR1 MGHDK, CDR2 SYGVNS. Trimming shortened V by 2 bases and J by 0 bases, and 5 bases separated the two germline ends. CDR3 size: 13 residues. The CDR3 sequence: CASSEHGSYEQYF. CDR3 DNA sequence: TGTGCCAGCAGTGAACACGGCTCCTACGAGCAGTACTTC.

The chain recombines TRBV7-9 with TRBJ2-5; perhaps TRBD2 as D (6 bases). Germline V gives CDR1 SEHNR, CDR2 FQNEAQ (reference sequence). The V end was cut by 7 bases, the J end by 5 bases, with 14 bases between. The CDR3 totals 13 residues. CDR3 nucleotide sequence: TGTGCCAGCACCCCAGTGGAGGGGGAGACCCAGTACTTC. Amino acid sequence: CASTPVEGETQYF.